The subject of this entry is one T cell receptor beta chain. Its antigen is not known. The time point: newly diagnosed GD, antithyroid drugs for less than 3 months. Extracted PBMC RNA gave rise to the TCR library. The data stem from a study of regulatory T cells in long-lasting Graves disease. The germline V gene encodes CDR1 SGHTA and CDR2 FQGNSA. The V end lost 3 bases, the J end lost 5 bases, and 13 bases lay between the germline ends. The CDR3 has 15 amino acids. Study results and limitations: Study of thyroid tissue was not done, with only peripheral blood studied.

Building the TCR beta libraries relied on iRepertoire HTBI primers, and CDR3 regions underwent Arm-PCR. TCRdb called the multiplex PCR reads again in MiXCR, with one record for every CDR3 protein. The table includes about 350,000 distinct CDR3 sequences, 15% to 20% detected once. The data were also submitted as part of a second study, on T cells in Graves' hyperthyroidism and ophthalmopathy. That work adds: Within blood appeared most thyroid clonotypes that had expanded above 0.001.

This TCR was recovered from a woman aged 18 to 35 with Graves disease. The chain employs TRBV7-2 and TRBJ2-2; D unclear. The sample here was peripheral blood mononuclear cells (PBMCs), taken at new diagnosis, from a patient treated with antithyroid drugs. The CDR3 DNA sequence: TGTGCCAGCAGCTTTAGGTTTTTGGGGACCGGGGAGCTGTTTTTT. It yields the protein CASSFRFLGTGELFF.